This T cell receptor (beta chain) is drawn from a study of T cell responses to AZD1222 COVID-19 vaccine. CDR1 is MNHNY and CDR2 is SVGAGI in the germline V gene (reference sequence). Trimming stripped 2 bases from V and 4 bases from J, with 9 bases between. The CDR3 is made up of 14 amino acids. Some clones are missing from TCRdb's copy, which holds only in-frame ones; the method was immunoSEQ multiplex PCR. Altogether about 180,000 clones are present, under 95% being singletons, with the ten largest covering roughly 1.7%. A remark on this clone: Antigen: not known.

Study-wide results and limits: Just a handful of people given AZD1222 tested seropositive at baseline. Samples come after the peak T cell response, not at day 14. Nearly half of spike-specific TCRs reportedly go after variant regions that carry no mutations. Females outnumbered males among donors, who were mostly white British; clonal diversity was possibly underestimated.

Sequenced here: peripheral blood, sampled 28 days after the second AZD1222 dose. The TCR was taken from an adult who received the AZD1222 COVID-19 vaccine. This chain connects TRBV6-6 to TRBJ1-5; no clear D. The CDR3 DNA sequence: TGTGCCAGCAGTTACAAGGAAGATAATCAGCCCCAGCATTTT. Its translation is CASSYKEDNQPQHF.